One T cell receptor beta chain is described in this entry. No antigen is known for it. This record comes from a study of cytomegalovirus exposure and HLA in healthy donors. Notes on the study in general: A cluster of highly shared sequence variants was likely a sequencing artifact. Researchers had no immune exposure information except CMV serostatus available. A missense DCLRE1C variant was associated with V- and J-gene trimming of TCR beta chains in a later analysis, and an independent cohort replicated the association.

Sampled while nominally healthy, donors likely had unrecorded immune exposures. V lost 1 base and J 6 bases, leaving 18 bases between the germline ends. The V gene's germline CDR1 is SGHTA and CDR2 FQGTGA. This CDR3 contains 16 residues. PCR was performed using 60 Vbeta and 13 Jbeta primers. Assay: immunoSEQ multiplex PCR; the TCRdb copy retains only in-frame clones and omits some. The sample has under 200,000 clones, 80% to 90% seen once; the top ten hold 7.5% to 10%. Sequenced: PBMCs. This sequence originates from a man younger than 30 in good health and CMV-seropositive. The gene calls are TRBV7-3 and TRBJ1-2, with no clear D. CDR3 sequence: CASSLMAEGSGDGYTF. CDR3 DNA: TGTGCCAGCAGCTTAATGGCAGAGGGCAGTGGAGATGGCTACACCTTC.